Listed below are T cell receptor beta chains from one sample, sequenced in a study of T cells after yellow fever vaccination. TCRdb reprocessed the 5' RACE reads with MiXCR, giving one entry per CDR3 protein. The data hold about 260,000 distinct CDR3 sequences, with roughly 13% observed a single time. The specimen was CD4+ T cells sorted from PBMCs, collected 45 days after the yellow fever booster vaccination. These receptors all come from a man aged 30 to 45 who received the YFV17D yellow fever vaccine. CDR3s include the opening cysteine and the closing phenylalanine or tryptophan. The D gene is left open where the match is weak. A row's size may be missing; if present it is once, few, many or a size class.

J gene: TRBJ2-7; clone size: NA; V gene: TRBV5-1; D gene: TRBD1; CDR3 protein: CASSPPGTGNYEQYF; CDR3 DNA: TGCGCCAGCTCACCCCCCGGGACAGGGAATTACGAGCAGTACTTC
J gene: TRBJ1-2; clone size: few; V gene: TRBV28; D gene: NA; CDR3 protein: CASSPLGSNYGYTF; CDR3 DNA: TGTGCCAGCAGTCCGCTGGGGAGTAACTATGGCTACACCTTC
J gene: TRBJ2-5; clone size: few; V gene: TRBV7-2; D gene: NA; CDR3 protein: CASSRAEGQETQYF; CDR3 DNA: TGTGCCAGCAGCCGAGCCGAGGGCCAAGAGACCCAGTACTTC
J gene: TRBJ2-1; clone size: few; V gene: TRBV4-2; D gene: NA; CDR3 protein: CASSQEKIELVPRFF; CDR3 DNA: TGTGCCAGCAGCCAAGAAAAGATTGAACTAGTCCCCAGGTTCTTC
J gene: TRBJ2-7; clone size: few; V gene: TRBV6-6; D gene: NA; CDR3 protein: CASRRGGHEQYF; CDR3 DNA: TGTGCCAGCCGAAGGGGGGGACACGAGCAGTACTTC
J gene: TRBJ2-3; clone size: few; V gene: TRBV6-5; D gene: NA; CDR3 protein: CASSYKGRESADTQYF; CDR3 DNA: TGTGCCAGCAGTTACAAGGGCAGGGAGTCAGCAGATACGCAGTATTTT
J gene: TRBJ2-5; clone size: NA; V gene: TRBV5-1; D gene: TRBD2; CDR3 protein: CASSPGLAASDTQYF; CDR3 DNA: TGCGCCAGCAGCCCGGGACTAGCGGCATCGGATACCCAGTACTTC
J gene: TRBJ2-1; clone size: NA; V gene: TRBV14; D gene: TRBD1; CDR3 protein: CASSRYRGTDYNEQFF; CDR3 DNA: TGTGCCAGCAGCCGTTACAGGGGGACCGACTACAATGAGCAGTTCTTC
J gene: TRBJ2-7; clone size: NA; V gene: TRBV20-1; D gene: NA; CDR3 protein: CSANRPGDSYEQYF; CDR3 DNA: TGCAGTGCCAACCGTCCGGGAGATAGTTACGAGCAGTACTTC
J gene: TRBJ1-4; clone size: few; V gene: TRBV7-9; D gene: NA; CDR3 protein: CASSLFGEKLFF; CDR3 DNA: TGTGCCAGCAGCTTATTCGGGGAAAAACTGTTTTTT
J gene: TRBJ2-1; clone size: few; V gene: TRBV7-2; D gene: TRBD2; CDR3 protein: CASSSLAGYEQFF; CDR3 DNA: TGTGCCAGCAGCTCACTAGCGGGCTATGAGCAGTTCTTC
J gene: TRBJ2-5; clone size: few; V gene: TRBV15; D gene: NA; CDR3 protein: CATSRDRDGETQYF; CDR3 DNA: TGTGCCACCAGCAGAGATCGAGATGGAGAGACCCAGTACTTC
J gene: TRBJ1-2; clone size: few; V gene: TRBV20-1; D gene: TRBD1; CDR3 protein: CSARDFGQGNYGYTF; CDR3 DNA: TGCAGTGCTAGAGATTTTGGACAGGGGAACTATGGCTACACCTTC
J gene: TRBJ2-4; clone size: NA; V gene: TRBV29-1; D gene: NA; CDR3 protein: CSVGGAAVNIQYF; CDR3 DNA: TGCAGCGTTGGGGGGGCCGCCGTCAACATTCAGTACTTC
J gene: TRBJ2-5; clone size: NA; V gene: TRBV28; D gene: NA; CDR3 protein: CASSRRGTGETQYF; CDR3 DNA: TGTGCCAGCAGTCGTAGGGGGACCGGAGAGACCCAGTACTTC
J gene: TRBJ1-6; clone size: few; V gene: TRBV18; D gene: NA; CDR3 protein: CASSGEYNSPLHF; CDR3 DNA: TGTGCCAGCTCAGGAGAGTATAATTCACCCCTCCACTTT
J gene: TRBJ2-3; clone size: few; V gene: TRBV12-3/TRBV12-4; D gene: NA; CDR3 protein: CASSGAGTQYF; CDR3 DNA: TGTGCCAGCAGTGGCGCGGGAACGCAGTATTTT
J gene: TRBJ2-3; clone size: few; V gene: TRBV6-1; D gene: NA; CDR3 protein: CASRPVVADTQYF; CDR3 DNA: TGTGCCAGCAGGCCTGTGGTGGCAGATACGCAGTATTTT
J gene: TRBJ2-6; clone size: NA; V gene: TRBV27; D gene: NA; CDR3 protein: CASSSLQGSGANVLTF; CDR3 DNA: TGTGCCAGCAGTTCCCTACAGGGATCCGGGGCCAACGTCCTGACTTTC
J gene: TRBJ1-1; clone size: many; V gene: TRBV29-1; D gene: NA; CDR3 protein: CSVSRSLDTEAFF; CDR3 DNA: TGCAGCGTGTCACGGAGTTTGGACACTGAAGCTTTCTTT
J gene: TRBJ2-3; clone size: few; V gene: TRBV7-6; D gene: NA; CDR3 protein: CASSSSLAGPTDTQYF; CDR3 DNA: TGTGCCAGCAGCTCCTCCCTTGCGGGGCCCACAGATACGCAGTATTTT
J gene: TRBJ2-2; clone size: NA; V gene: TRBV11-3; D gene: NA; CDR3 protein: CASSLGHGVRTGELFF; CDR3 DNA: TGTGCCAGCAGCTTAGGCCATGGGGTCCGCACCGGGGAGCTGTTTTTT
J gene: TRBJ2-3; clone size: NA; V gene: TRBV18; D gene: NA; CDR3 protein: CASSPPIQSTDTQYF; CDR3 DNA: TGTGCCAGCTCACCACCTATCCAAAGCACAGATACGCAGTATTTT
J gene: TRBJ1-5; clone size: NA; V gene: TRBV7-7; D gene: NA; CDR3 protein: CASSPDMAKPQHF; CDR3 DNA: TGTGCTAGCAGCCCAGACATGGCGAAGCCCCAGCATTTT
J gene: TRBJ2-7; clone size: NA; V gene: TRBV5-1; D gene: NA; CDR3 protein: CASSVDGYEQYF; CDR3 DNA: TGCGCCAGCAGCGTGGACGGATACGAGCAGTACTTC